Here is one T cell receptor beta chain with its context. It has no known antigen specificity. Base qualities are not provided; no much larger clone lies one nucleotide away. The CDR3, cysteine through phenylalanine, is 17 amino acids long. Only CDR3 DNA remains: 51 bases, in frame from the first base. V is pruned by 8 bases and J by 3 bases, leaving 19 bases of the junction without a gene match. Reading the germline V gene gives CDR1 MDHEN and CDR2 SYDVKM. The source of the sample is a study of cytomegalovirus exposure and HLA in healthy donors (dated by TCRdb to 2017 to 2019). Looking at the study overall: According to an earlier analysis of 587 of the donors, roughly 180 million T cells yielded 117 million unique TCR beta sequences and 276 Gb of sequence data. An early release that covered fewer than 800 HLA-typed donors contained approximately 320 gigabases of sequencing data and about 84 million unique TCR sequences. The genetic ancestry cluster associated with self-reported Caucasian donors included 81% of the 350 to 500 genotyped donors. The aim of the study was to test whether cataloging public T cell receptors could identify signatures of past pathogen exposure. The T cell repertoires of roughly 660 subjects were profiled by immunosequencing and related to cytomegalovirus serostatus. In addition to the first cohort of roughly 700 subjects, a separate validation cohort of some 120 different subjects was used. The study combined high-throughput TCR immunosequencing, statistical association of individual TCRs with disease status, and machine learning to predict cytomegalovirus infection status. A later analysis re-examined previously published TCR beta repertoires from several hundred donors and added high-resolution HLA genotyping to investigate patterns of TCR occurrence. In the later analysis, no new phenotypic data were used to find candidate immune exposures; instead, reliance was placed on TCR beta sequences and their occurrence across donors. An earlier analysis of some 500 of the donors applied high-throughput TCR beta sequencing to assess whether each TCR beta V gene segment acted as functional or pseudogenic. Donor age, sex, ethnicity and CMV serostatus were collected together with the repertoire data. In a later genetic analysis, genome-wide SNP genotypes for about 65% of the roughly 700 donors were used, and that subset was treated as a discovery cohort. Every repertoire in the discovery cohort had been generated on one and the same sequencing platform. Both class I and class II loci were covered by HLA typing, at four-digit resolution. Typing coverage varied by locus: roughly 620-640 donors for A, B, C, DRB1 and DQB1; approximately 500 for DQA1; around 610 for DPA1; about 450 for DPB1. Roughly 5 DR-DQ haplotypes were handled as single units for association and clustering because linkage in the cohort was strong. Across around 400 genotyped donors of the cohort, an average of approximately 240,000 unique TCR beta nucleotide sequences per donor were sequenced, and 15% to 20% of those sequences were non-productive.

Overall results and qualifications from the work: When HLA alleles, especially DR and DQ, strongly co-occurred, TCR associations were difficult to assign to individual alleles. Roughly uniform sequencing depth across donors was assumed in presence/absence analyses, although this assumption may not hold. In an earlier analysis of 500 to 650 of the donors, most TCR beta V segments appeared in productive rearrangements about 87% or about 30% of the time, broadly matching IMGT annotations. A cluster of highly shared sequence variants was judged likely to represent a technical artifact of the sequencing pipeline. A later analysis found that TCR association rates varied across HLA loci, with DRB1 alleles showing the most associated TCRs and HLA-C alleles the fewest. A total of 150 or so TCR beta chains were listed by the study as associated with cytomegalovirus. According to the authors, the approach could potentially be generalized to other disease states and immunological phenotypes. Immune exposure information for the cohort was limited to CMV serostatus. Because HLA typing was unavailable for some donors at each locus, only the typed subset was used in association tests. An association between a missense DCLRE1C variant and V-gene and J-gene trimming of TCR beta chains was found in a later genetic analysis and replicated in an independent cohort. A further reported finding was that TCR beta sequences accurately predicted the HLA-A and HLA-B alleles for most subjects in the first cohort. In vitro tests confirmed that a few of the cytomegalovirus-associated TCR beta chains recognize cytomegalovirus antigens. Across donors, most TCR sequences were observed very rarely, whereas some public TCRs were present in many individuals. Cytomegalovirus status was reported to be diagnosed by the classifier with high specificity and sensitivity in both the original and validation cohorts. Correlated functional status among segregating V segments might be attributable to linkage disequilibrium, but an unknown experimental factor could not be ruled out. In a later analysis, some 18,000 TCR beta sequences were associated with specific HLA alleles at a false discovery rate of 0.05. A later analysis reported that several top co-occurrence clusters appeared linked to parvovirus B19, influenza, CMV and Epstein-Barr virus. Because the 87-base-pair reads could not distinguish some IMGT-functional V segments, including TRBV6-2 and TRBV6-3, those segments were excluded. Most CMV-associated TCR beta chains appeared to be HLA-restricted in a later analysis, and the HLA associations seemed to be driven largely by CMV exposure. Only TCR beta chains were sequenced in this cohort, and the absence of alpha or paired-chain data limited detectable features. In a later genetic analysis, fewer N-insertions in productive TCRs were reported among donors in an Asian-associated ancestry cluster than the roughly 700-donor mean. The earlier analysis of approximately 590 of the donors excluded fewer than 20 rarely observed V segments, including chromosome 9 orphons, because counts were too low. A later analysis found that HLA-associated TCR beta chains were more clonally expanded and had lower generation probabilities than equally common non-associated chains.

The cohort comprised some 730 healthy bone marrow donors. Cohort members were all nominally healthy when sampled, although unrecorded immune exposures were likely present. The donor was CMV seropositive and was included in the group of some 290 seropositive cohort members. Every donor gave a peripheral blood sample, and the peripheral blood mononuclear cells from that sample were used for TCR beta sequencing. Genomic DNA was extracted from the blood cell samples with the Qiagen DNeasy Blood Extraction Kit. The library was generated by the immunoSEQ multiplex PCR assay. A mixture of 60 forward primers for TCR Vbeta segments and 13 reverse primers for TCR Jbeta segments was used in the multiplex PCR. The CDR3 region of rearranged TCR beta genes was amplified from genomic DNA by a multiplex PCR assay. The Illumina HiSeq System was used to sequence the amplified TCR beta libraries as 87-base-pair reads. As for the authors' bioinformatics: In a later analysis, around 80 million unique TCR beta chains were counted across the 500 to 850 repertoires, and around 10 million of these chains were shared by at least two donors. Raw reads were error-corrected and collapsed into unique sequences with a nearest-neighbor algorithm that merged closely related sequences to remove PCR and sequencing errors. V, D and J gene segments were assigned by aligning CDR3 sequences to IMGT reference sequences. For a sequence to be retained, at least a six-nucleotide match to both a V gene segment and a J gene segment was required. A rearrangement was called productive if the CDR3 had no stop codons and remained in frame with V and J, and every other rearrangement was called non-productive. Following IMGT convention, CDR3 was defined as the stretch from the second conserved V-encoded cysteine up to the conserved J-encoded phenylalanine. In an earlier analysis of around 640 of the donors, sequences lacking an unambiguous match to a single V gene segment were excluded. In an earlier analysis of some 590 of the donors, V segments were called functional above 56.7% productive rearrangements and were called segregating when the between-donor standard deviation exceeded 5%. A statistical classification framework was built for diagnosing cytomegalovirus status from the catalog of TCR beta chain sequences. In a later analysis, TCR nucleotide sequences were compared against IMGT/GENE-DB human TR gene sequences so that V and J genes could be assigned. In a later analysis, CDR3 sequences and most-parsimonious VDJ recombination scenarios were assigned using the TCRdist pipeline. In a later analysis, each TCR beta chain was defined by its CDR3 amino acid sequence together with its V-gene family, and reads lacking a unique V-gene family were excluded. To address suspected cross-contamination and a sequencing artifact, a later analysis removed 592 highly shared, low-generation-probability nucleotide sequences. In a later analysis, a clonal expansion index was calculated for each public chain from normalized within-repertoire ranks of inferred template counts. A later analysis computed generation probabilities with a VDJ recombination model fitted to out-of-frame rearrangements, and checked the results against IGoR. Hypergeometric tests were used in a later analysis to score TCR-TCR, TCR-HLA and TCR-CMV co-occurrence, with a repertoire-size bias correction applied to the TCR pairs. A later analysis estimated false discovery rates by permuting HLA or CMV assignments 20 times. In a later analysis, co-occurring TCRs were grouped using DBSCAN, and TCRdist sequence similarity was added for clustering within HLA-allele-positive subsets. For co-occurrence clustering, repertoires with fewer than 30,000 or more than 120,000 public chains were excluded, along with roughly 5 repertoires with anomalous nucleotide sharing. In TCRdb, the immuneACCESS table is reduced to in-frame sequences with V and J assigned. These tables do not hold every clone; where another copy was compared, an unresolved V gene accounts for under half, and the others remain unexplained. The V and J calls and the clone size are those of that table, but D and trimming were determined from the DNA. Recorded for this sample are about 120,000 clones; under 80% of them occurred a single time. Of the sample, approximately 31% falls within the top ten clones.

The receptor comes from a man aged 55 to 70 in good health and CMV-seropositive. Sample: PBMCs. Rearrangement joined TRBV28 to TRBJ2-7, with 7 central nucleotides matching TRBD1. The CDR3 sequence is CASQLGLGTDKRYEQYF. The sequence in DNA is TGTGCCAGCCAATTAGGGCTCGGGACAGACAAGCGCTACGAGCAGTACTTC. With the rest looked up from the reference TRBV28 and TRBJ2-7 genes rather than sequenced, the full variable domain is DVKVTQSSRYLVKRTGEKVFLECVQDMDHENMFWYRQDPGLGLRLIYFSYDVKMKEKGDIPEGYSVSREKKERFSLILESASTNQTSMYLCASQLGLGTDKRYEQYFGPGTRLTVT.